The sequence of this TCR beta chain was determined in a study of shared clonotypes between healthy human individuals (dated by TCRdb to the early 2020s). Broadly, across the study: The cohort comprised two women and a few men aged 18 to 49 years. Libraries were prepared and TCR repertoires were sequenced by different laboratories using diverse techniques, in order to increase sequencing depth and limit assay-specific biases. For each donor, CD4 naive and CD4 memory were each given three plates, CD8 naive was given two plates, and CD8 memory was given one plate. The study deeply sequenced blood TCR repertoires of about 5 healthy adults to estimate repertoire size and the extent of clonotype sharing between individuals. Leukapheresis yielded between about 0.85 and 10 billion PBMCs per donor. Broad study findings and their caveats: The genetic and exposure-history diversity represented was limited by the small number of donors. Compared with non-shared clonotypes, the clonotypes found in all four sorted-subset donors had higher generation probabilities. Sharing across a few donors was observed for roughly 5.4% of naive CD4, over 3% of naive CD8, roughly 2.4% of memory CD4, and around 0.4% of memory CD8 clonotypes. Incomplete sequencing was indicated by rarefaction of sorted-subset datasets, despite the large sequencing depth. Larger estimated clonotype richness was generally found for naive subsets than for memory subsets. Pairwise subsampling indicated that sequencing depth was expected to affect the degree of clonotype sharing among donors. Sampling was limited to blood, and TCR repertoires in tissue likely differ from TCR repertoires in blood.

For the CD8 naive samples, CD45RO-negative cells were positively selected for CCR7, yielding a CD45RA+CCR7+ population from which TemRA cells were excluded. Healthy HIV-negative adults with no recently reported acute infections or vaccinations were included as donors. All donors were Caucasian adults living in Nashville, Tennessee, USA. After blood collection by leukapheresis, PBMCs were isolated using Ficoll-Histopaque density gradient centrifugation and then cryopreserved in the vapor phase of liquid nitrogen. Analytical flow cytometry was used to check the purity and quantity of each magnetically sorted T cell population. From each sorted fraction, genomic DNA was isolated and quantified by UV absorbance on a Nanodrop 2000c. CDR1 and CDR2 (SGDLS, YYNGEE) derive from the germline V gene. From the cysteine through the phenylalanine, the CDR3 covers 11 amino acids. Just CDR3 DNA is preserved here, 33 bases in frame from base 1. A distance of 6 bases separates the germline ends of V and J, which lose 2 bases and 9 bases respectively.

Using the deep immunoSEQ assay, TCR CDR3 regions were amplified from genomic DNA by multiplex PCR. Extracted genomic DNA from each cell subset was distributed evenly across all wells of several immunoSEQ 96-well plates, and each plate was treated as a replicate. For sorted subsets, each replicate PCR was loaded with about 200 ng genomic DNA, equivalent to 32,000 or so T cell genomes. Purified libraries were measured with a Qubit 3.0 fluorometer, size-checked on a Bioanalyzer 2100, and measured again with the KAPA Library Quantification kit. Every immunoSEQ 96-well plate was sequenced on a separate single-read 150-cycle Illumina NextSeq 550 flow cell. Concerning the study's data processing: Because only junctional sequences without quality scores were contained in the immunoSEQ output, filtering matching that applied to full-length reads could not be performed. To assign V/J genes and CDR3, sequences were annotated using PyIR, a Python wrapper for IgBLAST v1.9, with IMGT germline references. Reads were filtered out if the reads had weak V/J assignments (E-value above 1e-6), no CDR3, stop codons, out-of-frame junctions, or ambiguous translated residues. V3J clonotypes were defined as sequences sharing the same inferred V gene, J gene, and CDR3 amino acid sequence. The percentage overlap between two repertoires was calculated by dividing the number of shared unique clonotypes by the size of the smaller repertoire. Three approaches were used to assess repertoire richness: RTK rarefaction, the Chao1 estimator, and Recon v2.1 estimates of unobserved clonotypes. OLGA was used to compute generation probabilities for all TCRbeta clonotypes that the gDNA method yielded from a handful of donors. The immuneACCESS repertoire file appears here via TCRdb, limited to in-frame rearrangements. These files lack a portion of the clones; in checked studies, under half of the deficit traces to unresolved V genes, and the cause of the others is not known. The V and J calls and the clone size are those of that table, but D and trimming were determined from the DNA. The sample yields around 580,000 clones; roughly 98% were counted once. Clones ranked in the top ten supply roughly 0.29% of the sample.

As concerns this clone: Its recognized antigen is unknown. There are no base qualities to consult, and no much larger clone falls within one base.

Sequenced material: naive CD8+ T cells sorted from blood. This specimen's cell subset or site label, interpreted: CD45RA+CCR7+. The receptor comes from a man aged 25-45 years in good health. The rearranged chain carries TRBV9 and TRBJ2-1; the D gene is perhaps TRBD2, on 5 matching bases. The nucleotide sequence reads TGTGCCAGCAGCGTTAGCGTTGAGCAGTTCTTC. This is translated as CASSVSVEQFF.